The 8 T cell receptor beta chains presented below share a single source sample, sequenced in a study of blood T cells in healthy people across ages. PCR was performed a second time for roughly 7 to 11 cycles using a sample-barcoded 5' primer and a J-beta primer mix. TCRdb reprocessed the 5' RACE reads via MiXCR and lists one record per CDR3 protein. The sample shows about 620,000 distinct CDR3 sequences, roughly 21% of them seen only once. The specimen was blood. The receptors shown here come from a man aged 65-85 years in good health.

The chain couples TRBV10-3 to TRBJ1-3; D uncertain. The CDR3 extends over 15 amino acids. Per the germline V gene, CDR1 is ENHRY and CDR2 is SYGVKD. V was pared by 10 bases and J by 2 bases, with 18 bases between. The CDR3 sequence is CATSPTETAGNTIYF. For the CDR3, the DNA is TGTGCCACGAGCCCAACAGAGACCGCTGGAAACACCATATATTTT.

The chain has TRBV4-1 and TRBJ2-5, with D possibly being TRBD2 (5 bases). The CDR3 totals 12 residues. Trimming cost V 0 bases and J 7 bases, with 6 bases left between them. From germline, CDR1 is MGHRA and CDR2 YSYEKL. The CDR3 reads CASSQERGTQYF. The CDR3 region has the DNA TGCGCCAGCAGCCAAGAACGGGGGACCCAGTACTTC.

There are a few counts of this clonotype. In DNA, the CDR3 is TGTGCCAGCAGCAATGGAACTAGCGGGAGCGGAAGAGAGACCCAGTACTTC. Its protein is CASSNGTSGSGRETQYF. This chain links TRBV21-1 with TRBJ2-5; the D call TRBD2 from the table was never checked on the DNA. TRBV21-1 is deemed a pseudogene. CDR3 length: 17 residues.

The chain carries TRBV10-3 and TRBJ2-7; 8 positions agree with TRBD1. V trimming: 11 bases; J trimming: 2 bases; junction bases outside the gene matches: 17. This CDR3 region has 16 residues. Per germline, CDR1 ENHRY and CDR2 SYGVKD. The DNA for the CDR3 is TGTGCCGCCGCGGGTAGCCAGGGGGCGATGACCTACGAGCAGTACTTC. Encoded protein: CAAAGSQGAMTYEQYF.

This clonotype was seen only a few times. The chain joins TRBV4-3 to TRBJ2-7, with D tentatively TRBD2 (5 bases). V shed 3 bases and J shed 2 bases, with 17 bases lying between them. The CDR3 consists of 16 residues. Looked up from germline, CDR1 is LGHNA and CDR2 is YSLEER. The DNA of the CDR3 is TGCGCCAGCAGCCAGCGTATGGGCGGAGGAACCTACGAGCAGTACTTC. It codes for CASSQRMGGGTYEQYF.

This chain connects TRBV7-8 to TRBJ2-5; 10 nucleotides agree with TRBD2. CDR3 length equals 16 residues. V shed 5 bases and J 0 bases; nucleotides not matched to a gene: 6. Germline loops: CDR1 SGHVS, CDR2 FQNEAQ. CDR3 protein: CASSTSGTSDQETQYF. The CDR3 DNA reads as TGTGCCAGCAGCACCTCCGGGACTAGCGACCAAGAGACCCAGTACTTC. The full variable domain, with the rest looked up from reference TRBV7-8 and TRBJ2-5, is GAGVSQSPRYKVAKRGQDVALRCDPISGHVSLFWYQQALGQGPEFLTYFQNEAQLDKSGLPSDRFFAERPEGSVSTLKIQRTQQEDSAVYLCASSTSGTSDQETQYFGPGTRLLVL.

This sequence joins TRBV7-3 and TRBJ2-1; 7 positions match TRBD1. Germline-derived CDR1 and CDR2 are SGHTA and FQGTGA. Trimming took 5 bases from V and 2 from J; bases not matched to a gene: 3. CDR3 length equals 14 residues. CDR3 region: CASSPGQPYNEQFF. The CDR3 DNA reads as TGTGCCAGCAGCCCGGGACAGCCCTACAATGAGCAGTTCTTC.

The CDR3 is CASSSGTGDHEQYF. The CDR3 DNA follows: TGTGCCAGCAGCTCAGGGACAGGGGATCACGAGCAGTACTTC. The chain joins TRBV7-9 to TRBJ2-5; 10 bases align to TRBD1. The J call is doubtful: the DNA matches TRBJ2-7 better. In germline, CDR1 is SEHNR, CDR2 FQNEAQ (reference sequence). The CDR3 runs to 14 residues.